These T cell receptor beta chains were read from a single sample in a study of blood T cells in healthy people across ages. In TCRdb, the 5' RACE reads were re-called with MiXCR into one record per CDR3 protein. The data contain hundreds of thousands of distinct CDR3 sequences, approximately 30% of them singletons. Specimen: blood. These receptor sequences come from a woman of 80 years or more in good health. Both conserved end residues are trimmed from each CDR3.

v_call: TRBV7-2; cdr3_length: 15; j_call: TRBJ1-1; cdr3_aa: ASSLVGGTRVNTEAF
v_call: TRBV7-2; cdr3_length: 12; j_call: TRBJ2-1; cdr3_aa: ASSSLVGPGEQF
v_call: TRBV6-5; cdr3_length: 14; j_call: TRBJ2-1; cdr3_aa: ASSYRTTVPRKEQF
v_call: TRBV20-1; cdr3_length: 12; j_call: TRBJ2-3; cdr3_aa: SASIAANTDTQY
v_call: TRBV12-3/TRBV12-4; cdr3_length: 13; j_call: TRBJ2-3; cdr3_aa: ASSYLSSSTDTQY
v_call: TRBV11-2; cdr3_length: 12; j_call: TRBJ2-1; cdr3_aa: ASSSGTRSGEQF
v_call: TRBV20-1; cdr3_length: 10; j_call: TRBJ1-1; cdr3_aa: SASMGLPEAF
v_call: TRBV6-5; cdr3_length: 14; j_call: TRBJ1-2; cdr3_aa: ASSYSTGTGWNGYT
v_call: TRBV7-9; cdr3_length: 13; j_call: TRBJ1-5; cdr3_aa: ASSPGETANQPQH
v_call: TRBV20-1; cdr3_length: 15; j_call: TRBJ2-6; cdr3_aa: SARDPRGASGANVLT
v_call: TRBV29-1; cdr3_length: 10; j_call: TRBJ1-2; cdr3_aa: SSLEGDRGYT
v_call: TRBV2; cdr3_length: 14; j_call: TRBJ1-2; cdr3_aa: ASRPTGTGAIRGYT
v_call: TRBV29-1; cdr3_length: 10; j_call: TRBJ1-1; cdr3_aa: SVEDRGTEAF